The 10 T cell receptor beta chains given below trace back to one sample, sequenced in a study of naive CD8 T cells in extremely preterm neonates. Some clones are missing from TCRdb's copy, which holds only in-frame ones; the method was immunoSEQ multiplex PCR. The sample contains approximately 7,400 clones, 95% to 98% of which appear only once. Sequencing input: naive CD8+ T cells from blood. Receptors originate from a human donor in good health.

The rearrangement links TRBV6-5 to TRBJ2-6; D gene unclear. The CDR3 totals 15 residues. Germline V gene sequence: CDR1 MNHEY, CDR2 SVGAGI. Deletions cut 0 bases from V and 1 base from J, with 4 bases between. DNA for the CDR3: TGTGCCAGCAGTTACTCCGGTTCTGGGGCCAACGTCCTGACTTTC. Translated, it gives CASSYSGSGANVLTF.

The gene calls are TRBV5-8 and TRBJ2-1; the D gene is possibly TRBD2 (6 bases). Germline V gene sequence: CDR1 SGHTS, CDR2 YDEGEE. V shed 4 bases and J shed 7 bases, with 18 bases lying between them. The CDR3 consists of 15 residues. The CDR3 region has the DNA TGTGCCAGCAGCCCCGATGGGGGGTTGGGAAATGAGCAGTTCTTC. Translation gives CASSPDGGLGNEQFF.

This rearrangement joins TRBV7-3 to TRBJ2-1; a possible D gene is TRBD2 (6 bases). The CDR3 has 15 residues. Germline CDR1 SGHTA, CDR2 FQGTGA. Between the trimmed V and J ends, which lost 5 bases and 3 bases, there was a span of 14 bases. The chain's CDR3 is CASSAERVSYNEQFF. DNA for the CDR3: TGTGCCAGCAGCGCGGAGCGGGTTAGCTACAATGAGCAGTTCTTC.

V usage is TRBV5-6 and J usage is TRBJ1-5, with D unclear. The CDR3 extends over 12 amino acids. The V and J ends lost 0 bases and 6 bases respectively, with 4 bases between them. CDR1 SGHDT and CDR2 YYEEEE come from the germline V gene. The CDR3 reads CASSLGAQPQHF. The CDR3 DNA follows: TGTGCCAGCAGCTTGGGGGCTCAGCCCCAGCATTTT. The full variable domain, in which reference TRBV5-6 and TRBJ1-5 provide the parts outside the CDR3, is DAGVTQSPTHLIKTRGQQVTLRCSPKSGHDTVSWYQQALGQGPQFIFQYYEEEERQRGNFPDRFSGHQFPNYSSELNVNALLLGDSALYLCASSLGAQPQHFGDGTRLSIL.

J is TRBJ2-1 and V is TRBV11-2; D gene uncertain. CDR3 length equals 12 residues. V was pared by 1 base and J by 9 bases, with 7 bases between. The germline V gene encodes CDR1 SGHAT and CDR2 FQNNGV. The CDR3 is CASSLGSGEQFF. For the CDR3, the DNA is TGTGCCAGCAGCTTAGGCTCCGGTGAGCAGTTCTTC.

V usage is TRBV4-1 and J usage is TRBJ2-5, with 7 positions matching TRBD2. This CDR3 spans 15 amino acids. The germline gives CDR1 MGHRA, CDR2 YSYEKL. Trimming at V came to 1 base and at J to 13 bases, leaving 15 bases not matched to a gene. For the CDR3, the DNA is TGCGCCAGCAGCCAAGCCTCCCCGTCAGCGGGACTAAGGTACTTC. It yields the protein CASSQASPSAGLRYF.

This chain connects TRBV7-8 to TRBJ1-1, with D unresolved. CDR1 and CDR2 from the germline V gene are SGHVS and FQNEAQ. Trimming removed 1 base from V and 3 bases from J, with 9 bases in between. This CDR3 is built from 14 residues. The CDR3 coding sequence is TGTGCCAGCAGCTTAGACACCAGATACACTGAAGCTTTCTTT. It yields the protein CASSLDTRYTEAFF.

The chain employs TRBV5-6 and TRBJ1-5; a weak D match, TRBD1 (5 bases). The V end lost 4 bases, the J end lost 6 bases, and 17 bases lay between the germline ends. CDR3 length: 15 amino acids. In germline, CDR1 is SGHDT, CDR2 YYEEEE. The CDR3: CASSAQEGRIQPQHF. The CDR3 coding sequence is TGTGCCAGCAGCGCACAGGAAGGGAGGATTCAGCCCCAGCATTTT.

The J gene is TRBJ2-3, the V gene TRBV28; D perhaps matches TRBD2 (7 bases). The V end was cut by 2 bases, the J end by 3 bases, with 15 bases between. The CDR3 is 16 residues long. Germline assignment: CDR1 MDHEN and CDR2 SYDVKM. The CDR3 loop reads CASSLSTGRETDTQYF. The CDR3 DNA follows: TGTGCCAGCAGTTTAAGTACAGGGAGGGAAACAGATACGCAGTATTTT.

This sequence joins TRBV11-2 and TRBJ2-1; the D gene is possibly TRBD2 (5 bases). Germline CDR1 and CDR2: SGHAT and FQNNGV. Trimming took off 5 bases at V and 9 bases at J, with 11 bases between the two ends. The CDR3 loop spans 12 amino acids. CDR3 in DNA: TGTGCCAGCAGCCAACGGGGTGGTGAGCAGTTCTTC. This codes for CASSQRGGEQFF.